Listed below are T cell receptor beta chains from one sample, sequenced in a study of blood T cell repertoires in COVID-19. The protocol was immunoSEQ multiplex PCR, while the TCRdb copy is restricted to in-frame clones and leaves out a portion. Of about 50,000 clones listed, roughly three quarters are singletons. The sequenced material came from peripheral blood. The receptors originated from a man aged 50 to 60 with active or convalescent COVID-19. The conserved cysteine and the conserved F or W are not part of the CDR3 here. The order of the fields is J gene, D gene, V gene, clone size, CDR3 protein. D genes are given only for firm matches. Clone size is stated in some rows and not others, as once, few, many or a class when expanded.

TRBJ1-1,NA,TRBV27,NA,ASSLYGPQNTEAF
TRBJ1-4,NA,TRBV28,few,ASSFHRQNEKLF
TRBJ1-5,NA,TRBV5-5,NA,ASSSDRGNQPQH
TRBJ1-2,TRBD1,TRBV2,few,ASSETGYGYT
TRBJ1-2,TRBD1,TRBV5-7,NA,ASSFRDRQNYGYT
TRBJ2-3,TRBD1,TRBV7-2,NA,ASSLWDRGDTQY
TRBJ1-2,NA,TRBV10-3,NA,AITPGEGYGYT
TRBJ1-1,TRBD1,TRBV6-2/TRBV6-3,NA,ASSLGGSGNTEAF
TRBJ2-5,TRBD2,TRBV29-1,few,SVNGLAGGGETQY
TRBJ2-3,NA,TRBV7-9,NA,ASSPGGFTDTQY
TRBJ2-2,NA,TRBV29-1,NA,SVDQENTGELF
TRBJ1-1,NA,TRBV5-1,NA,ASSSGALNTEAF
TRBJ1-3,TRBD1,TRBV19,few,ASSKRKGTGTSGNTIY
TRBJ1-3,TRBD1,TRBV4-2,NA,ASSMDRVSSGNTIY
TRBJ2-5,NA,TRBV11-1,once,ASRTLGGAGTQY
TRBJ2-3,NA,TRBV18,once,ASSPDYASTDTQY
TRBJ2-2,TRBD2,TRBV4-2,few,ASSQDPSGGYNTGELF
TRBJ1-4,NA,TRBV6-4,few,AKFSGYEKLF
TRBJ2-7,NA,TRBV4-1,NA,ASSHYRGSSYEQY
TRBJ1-3,NA,TRBV7-9,NA,ASSLAFGSGNTIY
TRBJ1-1,NA,TRBV28,NA,ASSYLALNTEAF
TRBJ2-1,TRBD2,TRBV3-1/TRBV3-2,NA,ASSARGGRSYNEQF